The 32 T cell receptor beta chains in this list originate from one sample, sequenced in a study of molecular identifiers for immune sequencing clone quantification. MiXCR was run by TCRdb on the PCR reads, yielding one entry per CDR3 protein. The sample shows more than 550,000 distinct CDR3 sequences, 25% of them seen only once. Input material: naive CD8+ T cells from blood, with Jurkat cell RNA spiked in. The subset was: FACS-sorted CD8+CD4-CCR7+CD45RA+ naive T cells. These receptors were taken from a human donor in good health. Some libraries in this study had Jurkat cell RNA spiked in.

This clonotype was seen at least ten times. This chain uses TRBV28 with TRBJ2-5; 11 nucleotides line up with TRBD1. The V gene end was trimmed by 7 bases and the J gene end by 2 bases; junction bases not matched to a gene: 3. The germline CDR1 and CDR2 sequences are MDHEN and SYDVKM. This CDR3 comprises 14 residues. The CDR3 bases are TGTGCCAGCAACCGGGACAGGGGGCAAGAGACCCAGTACTTC. Translation: CASNRDRGQETQYF.

This clonotype was recorded at least ten times. V usage is TRBV7-9 and J usage is TRBJ1-1; D ambiguous. Germline CDR1 SEHNR, CDR2 FQNEAQ (reference sequence). V dropped 8 bases and J dropped 1 base, with 11 bases sitting between them. The CDR3 loop spans 13 amino acids. The CDR3 region has the DNA TGTGCCAGCCGGTCGAGCCCGAACACTGAAGCTTTCTTT. It is translated as CASRSSPNTEAFF. Full variable domain (outside the CDR3, taken from reference TRBV7-9 and TRBJ1-1): DTGVSQNPRHKITKRGQNVTFRCDPISEHNRLYWYRQTLGQGPEFLTYFQNEAQLEKSRLLSDRFSAERPKGSFSTLEIQRTEQGDSAMYLCASRSSPNTEAFFGQGTRLTVV.

This clonotype was counted many times. The gene calls are TRBV7-9 and TRBJ2-3, with D perhaps being TRBD1 or TRBD2 (6 bases each). The CDR3 extends over 16 amino acids. Per germline, CDR1 SEHNR and CDR2 FQNEAQ (reference sequence). Trimming pared 5 bases from V and 2 bases from J, leaving 17 bases between. For the CDR3, the DNA is TGTGCCAGCAGCCTTACCGGGGGCCGAGACACAGATACGCAGTATTTT. Translated, it gives CASSLTGGRDTDTQYF.

This clonotype has ten or more counts. The gene calls are TRBV13 and TRBJ1-1; D gene uncertain. The CDR3 covers 14 residues. Trimming removed 4 bases at V and 3 bases at J, with 12 bases between. Germline-derived CDR1 and CDR2 are PRHDT and FYEKMQ (reference sequence). CDR3 amino acids: CASSSPTADTEAFF. The CDR3 nucleotides are TGTGCCAGCAGCTCTCCGACTGCGGACACTGAAGCTTTCTTT.

The table lists this clonotype with a few counts. An end of the junction does not agree with germline; a read error may underlie this. V is TRBV5-3 and J is TRBJ2-7, with 9 bases matching TRBD2. TRBV5-3 is an ORF; its function is uncertain. The CDR3 has 14 amino acids. The DNA for the CDR3 is TGTGCCAGCAGCTTGGCCTGGACTAGCGACGAGCAGTACTTC. It encodes CASSLAWTSDEQYF.

The chain is built from TRBV11-2 and TRBJ2-1, with TRBD2 matching over 8 bases. CDR1 is SGHAT and CDR2 is FQNNGV in the germline V gene. The V gene end was trimmed by 1 base and the J gene end by 5 bases; junction bases not matched to a gene: 16. The CDR3 length is 19 residues. This chain's CDR3 is CASSLGSTQGAGDHNEQFF. The CDR3 DNA follows: TGTGCCAGCAGCTTAGGATCCACCCAGGGAGCGGGGGACCACAATGAGCAGTTCTTC.

In this sample, this clonotype turned up a few times. The chain links TRBV7-9 to TRBJ2-2; TRBD2 aligns across 8 bases. This CDR3 has 15 residues. V lost 5 bases and J lost 7; bases outside the gene matches: 9. Germline CDR1 SEHNR, CDR2 FQNEAQ (reference sequence). This CDR3 reads CASSTQREPGGELFF. DNA for the CDR3: TGTGCCAGCAGCACCCAGCGGGAGCCGGGCGGGGAGCTGTTTTTT.

This clonotype has a handful of counts. This chain joins TRBV10-3 and TRBJ1-5, with D possibly TRBD1 on 5 matching bases. Germline CDR1 and CDR2: ENHRY and SYGVKD. Trimming took 10 bases from V and 3 from J, leaving 10 bases between them. CDR3 length: 12 residues. CDR3 bases: TGTGCCAGCCGGACACCCAATCAGCCCCAGCATTTT. As protein: CASRTPNQPQHF.

The chain recombines TRBV25-1 with TRBJ2-1; 9 positions match TRBD1. The V segment lost 1 base and the J segment 3 bases; nucleotides outside the gene matches: 7. Germline V gene data show CDR1 as MGHDK and CDR2 as SYGVNS. The CDR3 loop spans 17 amino acids. The CDR3: CASSESGGQGHYNEQFF. CDR3 DNA: TGTGCCAGCAGTGAATCGGGGGGACAGGGTCACTACAATGAGCAGTTCTTC.

This clonotype was found a few times. The chain has TRBV9 and TRBJ2-2, with D uncertain. V lost 0 bases and J lost 8, with 5 bases in between. In germline, CDR1 is SGDLS, CDR2 YYNGEE. The CDR3 loop spans 12 amino acids. CDR3 sequence: CASSVVVGELFF. The CDR3, as DNA: TGTGCCAGCAGCGTAGTGGTGGGGGAGCTGTTTTTT.

This clonotype was counted ten times or more. The V gene is TRBV7-8, the J gene TRBJ1-1, with a possible D match to TRBD1 (5 bases). With 6 bases removed from V and 4 bases from J, the gap between germline ends came to 12 bases. Germline V gene data show CDR1 as SGHVS and CDR2 as FQNEAQ. This CDR3 is built from 13 residues. The CDR3 coding sequence is TGTGCCAGCAGAAGGGGCAAGGGCACTGAAGCTTTCTTT. The encoded protein is CASRRGKGTEAFF.

This clonotype has at least ten counts. This rearrangement joins TRBV7-9 to TRBJ1-2; D remains unclear. CDR1 is SEHNR, CDR2 FQNEAQ, per germline (reference sequence). The CDR3 spans 15 residues. V was trimmed by 5 bases and J by 10 bases, leaving 23 bases between them. In DNA, the CDR3 is TGTGCCAGCAGCCTGTTAAGTCACGGTGGAGATGCCTACACCTTC. It specifies CASSLLSHGGDAYTF. Based on the CDR3 plus reference TRBV7-9 and TRBJ1-2, the full variable domain is DTGVSQNPRHKITKRGQNVTFRCDPISEHNRLYWYRQTLGQGPEFLTYFQNEAQLEKSRLLSDRFSAERPKGSFSTLEIQRTEQGDSAMYLCASSLLSHGGDAYTFGSGTRLTVV.

This clonotype was observed many times. V is TRBV28 and J is TRBJ1-5; weak D call: TRBD1 (5 bases). Germline-derived CDR1 and CDR2 are MDHEN and SYDVKM. The CDR3 length is 14 residues. V lost 5 bases and J 4 bases, leaving 12 bases between the germline ends. The CDR3 reads CASSRKGVNQPQHF. The CDR3 DNA reads TGTGCCAGCAGTCGTAAAGGGGTAAATCAGCCCCAGCATTTT.

This clonotype was detected a few times. J is TRBJ1-1 and V is TRBV30; D may be TRBD1 (6 bases). CDR1 is GTSNPN, CDR2 SVGIG, per germline (reference sequence). The CDR3 runs 13 residues. V was cut by 7 bases and J by 8 bases, with 20 bases left in between. CDR3 region: CAFKPGGAQEAFF. CDR3 coding DNA: TGTGCCTTTAAACCCGGGGGCGCGCAAGAAGCTTTCTTT. Based on the CDR3 plus reference TRBV30 and TRBJ1-1, the full variable domain is SQTIHQWPATLVQPVGSPLSLECTVEGTSNPNLYWYRQAAGRGLQLLFYSVGIGQISSEVPQNLSASRPQDRQFILSSKKLLLSDSGFYLCAFKPGGAQEAFFGQGTRLTVV.

This clonotype was seen many times. The junction does not match germline at one end; this may be a read error. This chain connects TRBV28 to TRBJ2-5, with no clear D. Germline CDR1 MDHEN, CDR2 SYDVKM. The CDR3 contains 11 residues. CDR3 loop: CASSLGETQYF. The CDR3 DNA is TGCGCCAGCAGCTTGGGGGAGACCCAGTACTTC.

This clonotype was detected ten times or more. The rearrangement uses TRBV5-6 and TRBJ1-1, with no clear D. V was shortened by 6 bases and J by 2 bases, with 14 bases between the two germline ends. This CDR3 region has 14 residues. Germline loops: CDR1 SGHDT, CDR2 YYEEEE. The CDR3 bases are TGTGCCAGCACCGCGCCCAGCGCCAACACTGAAGCTTTCTTT. This gives the protein CASTAPSANTEAFF. The whole variable domain, filled in from reference TRBV5-6 and TRBJ1-1, reads DAGVTQSPTHLIKTRGQQVTLRCSPKSGHDTVSWYQQALGQGPQFIFQYYEEEERQRGNFPDRFSGHQFPNYSSELNVNALLLGDSALYLCASTAPSANTEAFFGQGTRLTVV.

The table lists this clonotype with a few counts. V and J are TRBV5-6 and TRBJ1-4; D may be TRBD1 (5 bases). Germline assignment: CDR1 SGHDT and CDR2 YYEEEE. Trimming shortened V by 1 base and J by 8 bases, and 12 bases separated the two germline ends. The CDR3 consists of 14 residues. CDR3 sequence: CASSLLGEYEKLFF. The CDR3 DNA follows: TGTGCCAGCAGCTTGTTGGGGGAGTACGAAAAACTGTTTTTT.

This clonotype was counted only a few times. The V call is TRBV4-3, the J call TRBJ2-7; D might be TRBD2 (6 bases). This CDR3 spans 14 amino acids. The germline CDR1 and CDR2 sequences are LGHNA and YSLEER. Trimming took 3 bases from V and 4 from J, leaving 13 bases between them. The DNA of the CDR3 is TGCGCCAGCAGCCAGACCGGGACTCAATACGAGCAGTACTTC. It encodes CASSQTGTQYEQYF.

The V and J genes are TRBV19 and TRBJ1-2; TRBD1 aligns across 7 bases. V trimming: 5 bases; J trimming: 2 bases; junction bases outside the gene matches: 8. The CDR3 covers 15 residues. Germline V gene lookup returns CDR1 LNHDA and CDR2 SQIVND (reference sequence). The CDR3 region has the DNA TGTGCCAGTAGTTGGGGCGACAGGGAAAACTATGGCTACACCTTC. Translating it yields CASSWGDRENYGYTF.

This chain uses TRBV27 with TRBJ2-2; D remains ambiguous. V lost 6 bases, J lost 5 bases, and 19 bases lay in between. Germline V lookup: CDR1 MNHEY, CDR2 SMNVEV (reference sequence). The CDR3 is 16 amino acids. This chain's CDR3 is CASRIAAAGTTGELFF. In DNA form, the CDR3 reads TGTGCCAGCAGAATCGCAGCCGCCGGAACAACCGGGGAGCTGTTTTTT.

There are many counts of this clonotype. The V gene is TRBV7-9, the J gene TRBJ1-1; possibly TRBD1 for D (6 bases). From germline, CDR1 is SEHNR and CDR2 FQNEAQ (reference sequence). There are 15 residues in the CDR3. Between the trimmed V and J ends, which lost 1 base and 3 bases, there was a span of 12 bases. In DNA, the CDR3 is TGTGCCAGCAGCTTAGAACAGGGACCTCACACTGAAGCTTTCTTT. Translated: CASSLEQGPHTEAFF.

The V gene is TRBV18, the J gene TRBJ2-1; 8 positions match TRBD2. The V gene's germline CDR1 is KGHSH and CDR2 LQKENI. This CDR3 contains 15 residues. V dropped 5 bases and J dropped 1; count of bases not matched to a gene: 4. In nucleotides, the CDR3 is TGTGCCAGCTCAACTAAGCGGGAGTCCTACAATGAGCAGTTCTTC. It translates to CASSTKRESYNEQFF.

This clonotype has just a few counts. The V gene is TRBV9, the J gene TRBJ1-2; D is uncertain. The germline gives CDR1 SGDLS, CDR2 YYNGEE. V was cut by 0 bases and J by 4 bases, with 10 bases left in between. CDR3 size: 14 residues. DNA of the CDR3: TGTGCCAGCAGCGTAGGGGATCTAGGCTATGGCTACACCTTC. Translating gives CASSVGDLGYGYTF.

This clonotype was seen only a few times. The chain joins TRBV7-9 to TRBJ1-3, with D tentatively TRBD1 (5 bases). The V gene lost 3 bases and the J gene lost 4 bases, with 10 bases spanning the gap. The CDR3 consists of 14 residues. Germline V CDR1 and CDR2: SEHNR, FQNEAQ (reference sequence). CDR3 amino acids: CASSFLGPGNTIYF. CDR3 bases: TGTGCCAGCAGCTTTCTGGGACCCGGAAACACCATATATTTT.

On this clonotype itself: Sequence at one end of the junction differs from germline and may be a read error. V gene TRBV4-3 combines with J gene TRBJ1-3, with a possible D match to TRBD1 (6 bases). Germline loops: CDR1 LGHNA, CDR2 YSLEER. CDR3 size: 15 residues. DNA for the CDR3: TGCGCCAGCAGCCCCCACAGGGACTCTGGAAACACCCTATATTTT. Its protein product is CASSPHRDSGNTLYF.

This clonotype was seen many times. The chain carries TRBV5-6 and TRBJ2-2, with 8 bases lining up with TRBD2. The CDR3 has 18 residues. The germline CDR1 and CDR2 sequences are SGHDT and YYEEEE. With V trimmed by 3 bases and J by 3 bases, 13 bases remained unmatched. The CDR3 DNA follows: TGTGCCAGCAGCTCCGACCGCTTAGCGGGACCCTACACCGGGGAGCTGTTTTTT. Translating gives CASSSDRLAGPYTGELFF.

Details on this clonotype: This could be a read error, since a much larger clone is one nucleotide away. V gene TRBV7-9 combines with J gene TRBJ2-5, with D possibly matching TRBD2 (7 bases). Trimming shortened V by 3 bases and J by 4 bases, and 18 bases separated the two germline ends. The CDR3 extends over 16 amino acids. CDR1 is SEHNR, CDR2 FQNEAQ, per germline (reference sequence). CDR3 residues: CASSFPRGGGRETQYF. The CDR3 DNA is TGTGCCAGCAGCTTCCCCCGGGGAGGGGGACGAGAGACCCAGTACTTC. The full variable domain, completed using reference TRBV7-9 and TRBJ2-5, is DTGVSQNPRHKITKRGQNVTFRCDPISEHNRLYWYRQTLGQGPEFLTYFQNEAQLEKSRLLSDRFSAERPKGSFSTLEIQRTEQGDSAMYLCASSFPRGGGRETQYFGPGTRLLVL.

This clonotype occurred many times. The chain recombines TRBV20-1 with TRBJ1-6, with 7 bases that match TRBD1. This CDR3 is built from 16 residues. J was trimmed by 0 bases and V by 5 bases; bases with no gene match: 7. Looked up from germline, CDR1 is DFQATT and CDR2 is SNEGSKA (reference sequence). The CDR3 bases are TGCAGTGCTTTACAGGGGTTCAGCTCCTATAATTCACCCCTCCACTTT. It is translated as CSALQGFSSYNSPLHF.

As regards this clonotype: This may be a read error: a much more frequent sequence differs by one nucleotide. The gene calls are TRBV29-1 and TRBJ2-2; D ambiguous. From germline, CDR1 is SQVTM and CDR2 ANQGSEA. This CDR3 has 14 amino acids. CDR3 sequence: CGAEPATNTGELFF. The CDR3 coding sequence is TGCGGCGCCGAGCCAGCCACAAACACCGGGGAGCTGTTTTTT.

Concerning this clonotype itself: A much larger clone differs from this one at a single base, so this may be a read error. The chain joins TRBV5-6 to TRBJ2-7, with D unclear. Germline V gene data show CDR1 as SGHDT and CDR2 as YYEEEE. The CDR3 is 15 amino acids. CDR3 DNA sequence: TGTGCCAGCAGCGCGCCCCCGCGAAACCACCACGAGCTGTACTTC. Translation: CASSAPPRNHHELYF.

This clonotype was seen only once. One base away lies a much larger clone, so this may be a sequencing read error. The V call is TRBV19, the J call TRBJ1-6; 7 bases match TRBD1. The CDR3 loop spans 13 amino acids. V was clipped by 3 bases and J by 8 bases; unmatched bases: 1. Germline V gives CDR1 LNHDA, CDR2 SQIVND (reference sequence). In nucleotides, the CDR3 is TGTGCCAGTAGTATGGGGACAGATTCACCCCTCCACTTT. This sequence encodes CASSMGTDSPLHF.

This clonotype was seen repeatedly, ten times or more. This rearrangement joins TRBV6-2 or TRBV6-3 to TRBJ1-5; D gene unclear. Trimming left V 8 bases short and J 3 bases short, with 14 bases between. CDR3 length equals 14 residues. Germline V gene data show CDR1 as MNHEY and CDR2 as SVGEGT. The CDR3 bases are TGTGCCAGCGGGTCCCTGAGGGACAATCAGCCCCAGCATTTT. Amino acid sequence: CASGSLRDNQPQHF.